This note documents a single T cell receptor beta chain sequence. This entry is derived from a study of blood T cell repertoires in COVID-19. About the research overall: T cells, B-cell-depleted T cells, or PBMCs supplied cDNA or gDNA.

CDR3 length: 13 amino acids. V lost 0 bases, J lost 4 bases, and 7 bases lay in between. CDR1 SGHRS and CDR2 YFSETQ come from the germline V gene. As originally analysed: Amplification of reference gene primers was used by the study to estimate nucleated cell counts. Profiling relied on immunoSEQ multiplex PCR, and the TCRdb table lists in-frame clones only, not all of them. D and trimming come from the DNA, and the V and J calls and clone size come from that table. Altogether approximately 140,000 clones are present, around 85% being singletons, with the ten largest covering about 17%. The sequence was collected from a woman older than 75 with acute or convalescent COVID-19. The rearrangement joins TRBV5-1 to TRBJ1-1; D may be TRBD1 (6 bases). Sequences were obtained from peripheral blood. The CDR3 DNA follows: TGCGCCAGCAGCTTGGAAGGGGGCACTGAAGCTTTCTTT. It encodes CASSLEGGTEAFF.